One and the same sample provided the 24 T cell receptor beta chains below, sequenced in a study of T cell repertoires in cytomegalovirus infection. Each CDR3 protein gets one entry after TCRdb re-called the reads with MiXCR. The sample shows roughly 250,000 distinct CDR3 sequences, 22% of them seen only once. The sequenced material came from CD8+ T cells from PBMCs. These receptors came from a human donor in good health (CMV status not recorded). Some clones in this sample may be carry-over from other donors' samples.

About this clonotype: A much larger clone is a single base away; this may be a read error. V usage is TRBV7-8 and J usage is TRBJ2-2; 8 positions agree with TRBD1. CDR3 length equals 16 residues. With 0 bases clipped from V and 10 bases from J, the junction kept 10 bases outside the gene matches. Germline CDR1 reads SGHVS; CDR2 reads FQNEAQ. CDR3 region: CASSLALVRGREELFF. The CDR3, as DNA: TGTGCCAGCAGCTTAGCGCTAGTCAGGGGGCGCGAGGAGCTGTTTTTT.

The gene calls are TRBV7-6 and TRBJ1-1; D perhaps matches TRBD1 (5 bases). The germline V and J ends were trimmed by 3 bases and 11 bases, with 13 bases remaining between them. The germline gives CDR1 SGHVS, CDR2 FNYEAQ. The CDR3 is 12 amino acids. CDR3 DNA: TGTGCCAGCAGCTTCACCGGGGCGGCGGCTTTCTTT. Protein: CASSFTGAAAFF.

In its sample, this clonotype was seen a few times. The chain has TRBV19 and TRBJ2-1; D is unclear. Germline-derived CDR1 and CDR2 are LNHDA and SQIVND (reference sequence). V lost 5 bases to trimming and J lost 0 bases, with 14 bases between them. This CDR3 contains 16 residues. The CDR3 sequence is CASSAPRSHSYNEQFF. In DNA form, the CDR3 reads TGTGCCAGTAGTGCCCCTAGGTCACACTCCTACAATGAGCAGTTCTTC.

The table lists this clonotype with a few counts. The chain couples TRBV7-9 to TRBJ1-2; no definite D call. The CDR3 has 14 residues. The germline V gene has CDR1 SEHNR and CDR2 FQNEAQ (reference sequence). The V end lost 2 bases, the J end lost 4 bases, and 11 bases lay between the germline ends. The CDR3 here is CASSLHLEGYGYTF. In DNA form, the CDR3 reads TGTGCCAGCAGCTTACATCTGGAGGGCTATGGCTACACCTTC.

A word on this clonotype: The junction differs from germline at one of its ends, possibly a read error. This sequence joins TRBV7-2 and TRBJ2-1; no clear D. Germline-derived CDR1 and CDR2 are SGHTA and FQGNSA. The CDR3 length is 12 residues. CDR3 region: CASSLMETEQLF. The CDR3 region has the DNA TGTGCCAGCAGCTTAATGGAGACTGAGCAGCTCTTC.

The V call is TRBV29-1, the J call TRBJ2-1; 8 bases match TRBD1. The CDR3 loop spans 14 amino acids. The germline gives CDR1 SQVTM, CDR2 ANQGSEA. V lost 4 bases and J lost 5; bases outside the gene matches: 7. CDR3 loop: CSVVPRGLDNEQFF. The DNA of the CDR3 is TGCAGCGTTGTTCCCAGGGGGCTTGACAATGAGCAGTTCTTC.

As DNA, the CDR3 is TGTGCCAGCAGTTACGCTTCCGGGACAAAAAACATTCAGTACTTC. Translated: CASSYASGTKNIQYF. The genes are TRBV6-2 or TRBV6-3 and TRBJ2-4, with D perhaps TRBD1 (6 bases). The CDR3 consists of 15 residues. V lost 2 bases, J lost 4 bases, and 12 bases lay in between. Germline V gene data show CDR1 as MNHEY and CDR2 as SVGEGT.

The CDR3 DNA reads TGCAGTGCTAGCTCGTGGGACATCCTCTACAATGAGCAGTTCTTC. Protein sequence: CSASSWDILYNEQFF. The chain has TRBV20-1 and TRBJ2-1, with D possibly TRBD1 on 6 matching bases. Germline values: CDR1 DFQATT, CDR2 SNEGSKA (reference sequence). Trimming removed 3 bases from V and 3 bases from J, with 15 bases in between. This CDR3 region has 15 residues.

This clonotype came up many times. This chain uses TRBV28 with TRBJ2-7; D gene unclear. Germline V gene data show CDR1 as MDHEN and CDR2 as SYDVKM. V was pared by 2 bases and J by 5 bases, with 10 bases between. The CDR3 consists of 13 residues. The CDR3 spells CASSLPGAHEQYF. CDR3 nucleotides: TGTGCCAGCAGTTTACCGGGTGCCCACGAGCAGTACTTC. Variable domain in full (rest from reference TRBV28 and TRBJ2-7): DVKVTQSSRYLVKRTGEKVFLECVQDMDHENMFWYRQDPGLGLRLIYFSYDVKMKEKGDIPEGYSVSREKKERFSLILESASTNQTSMYLCASSLPGAHEQYFGPGTRLTVT.

This clonotype was detected only a few times. This rearrangement joins TRBV19 to TRBJ1-1; D gene ambiguous. The CDR3 extends over 15 amino acids. V shed 3 bases and J shed 1 base, with 12 bases lying between them. Germline values: CDR1 LNHDA, CDR2 SQIVND (reference sequence). CDR3 in amino acids: CASSISTQTNTEAFF. The CDR3 DNA sequence: TGTGCCAGTAGTATCTCGACACAAACGAACACTGAAGCTTTCTTT.

This clonotype has only a few counts. In DNA form, the CDR3 reads TGTGCCAGCAGTGAATTTTCAGGGGGCGAAGACTATGGCTACACCTTC. Translating it yields CASSEFSGGEDYGYTF. The chain uses TRBV2 and TRBJ1-2; TRBD1 matches 8 bases. This CDR3 comprises 16 residues. The junction had 8 bases not matched to a gene; V was cut back by 2 bases and J by 3 bases. Per germline, CDR1 SNHLY and CDR2 FYNNEI.

This clonotype was seen more than once but under ten times. The chain links TRBV7-6 to TRBJ2-1; no firm D call. With 4 bases removed from V and 4 bases from J, the gap between germline ends came to 8 bases. The CDR3 sequence is 13 residues long. Per the germline V gene, CDR1 is SGHVS and CDR2 is FNYEAQ. Here the CDR3 reads CASSWFGYNEQFF. CDR3 coding DNA: TGTGCCAGCAGCTGGTTTGGTTACAATGAGCAGTTCTTC.

A note on this clonotype: A read error may produce the germline difference seen at one junction end. CDR3 protein: CASSPLQYKEQFF. In nucleotides, the CDR3 is TGTGCCAGCTCACCACTTCAGTACAAGGAGCAGTTCTTC. This chain connects TRBV18 to TRBJ2-1; the D is unclear. Looked up from germline, CDR1 is KGHSH and CDR2 is LQKENI. The CDR3 runs to 13 residues.

Of note for this clonotype: At one boundary the junction diverges from the germline segment, which might be a read error. This chain uses TRBV12-3 or TRBV12-4 with TRBJ2-1; the match to TRBD2 covers 10 bases. CDR3 size: 16 residues. CDR3 sequence: CANSLQLAGGYNEQFF. The DNA of the CDR3 is TGTGCCAACAGTCTCCAATTAGCGGGGGGTTACAATGAGCAGTTCTTC.

This clonotype has just a few counts. The V gene is TRBV6-1, the J gene TRBJ2-1, with D possibly being TRBD1 (5 bases). Deletions cut 3 bases from V and 0 bases from J, with 12 bases between. In germline, CDR1 is MNHNS, CDR2 SASEGT. The CDR3 is made up of 16 amino acids. CDR3 in DNA: TGTGCCAGCAGTGATTTAGGACAAAACTCCTACAATGAGCAGTTCTTC. Amino acid sequence: CASSDLGQNSYNEQFF.

This clonotype was observed at least ten times. The rearrangement joins TRBV9 to TRBJ2-2; 8 nucleotides align to TRBD1. The trim removed 0 bases at V and 3 bases at J, leaving 10 bases unmatched. Germline V lookup: CDR1 SGDLS, CDR2 YYNGEE. The CDR3 is 18 amino acids. The CDR3 bases are TGTGCCAGCAGCGTAGCCCCGACGGACAGGGACGACACCGGGGAGCTGTTTTTT. Translated, it gives CASSVAPTDRDDTGELFF.

There are many counts of this clonotype. J is TRBJ2-7 and V is TRBV7-9; 9 bases match TRBD1. CDR3 length equals 14 residues. Germline V CDR1 and CDR2: SEHNR, FQNEAQ (reference sequence). J was trimmed by 5 bases and V by 2 bases; bases with no gene match: 4. The CDR3 is CASSLMDRGHEQYF. The CDR3 bases are TGTGCCAGCAGCTTAATGGACAGGGGACACGAGCAGTACTTC.

The chain employs TRBV6-6 and TRBJ2-5; D is possibly TRBD2 (5 bases). The CDR3 is 15 residues long. Looked up from germline, CDR1 is MNHNY and CDR2 is SVGAGI (reference sequence). The V gene lost 2 bases and the J gene lost 1 base, with 11 bases spanning the gap. CDR3 in amino acids: CASSYREGRQETQYF. Written as DNA, the CDR3 is TGTGCCAGCAGTTACCGGGAAGGCCGCCAAGAGACCCAGTACTTC.

The chain recombines TRBV7-3 with TRBJ2-7, with D possibly matching TRBD1 (6 bases). This CDR3 comprises 15 residues. The germline V gene encodes CDR1 SGHTA and CDR2 FQGTGA. Trimming removed 0 bases from V and 5 bases from J, with 14 bases in between. CDR3 protein: CASSLTDQGPDEQYF. For the CDR3, the DNA is TGTGCCAGCAGCTTAACGGATCAGGGGCCGGACGAGCAGTACTTC.

A few counts support this clonotype. The rearrangement uses TRBV2 and TRBJ1-2; D is unresolved. Looked up from germline, CDR1 is SNHLY and CDR2 is FYNNEI. V was pared by 8 bases and J by 2 bases, with 9 bases between. The CDR3 contains 12 residues. CDR3 sequence: CASGSENYGYTF. The DNA of the CDR3 is TGTGCCAGCGGGAGTGAGAACTATGGCTACACCTTC.

This clonotype was seen more than once but under ten times. The rearrangement uses TRBV4-1 and TRBJ2-1, with 7 bases aligning to TRBD1. The CDR3 consists of 16 residues. CDR1 and CDR2 from the germline V gene are MGHRA and YSYEKL. The J segment lost 6 bases and the V segment lost 0 bases, leaving 8 bases of the junction unmatched. The CDR3 here is CASSQDGDRVFNEQFF. CDR3 nucleotide sequence: TGCGCCAGCAGCCAAGATGGAGACAGGGTCTTCAATGAGCAGTTCTTC.

The table lists this clonotype with a few counts. The CDR3 protein is CASRDAYQQGHYGYTF. The DNA of the CDR3 is TGTGCCAGCAGAGACGCATACCAACAGGGCCACTATGGCTACACCTTC. This chain uses TRBV2 with TRBJ1-2; D may be TRBD1 (6 bases). The CDR3 is 16 residues long. Germline values: CDR1 SNHLY, CDR2 FYNNEI. Trimming cost V 6 bases and J 3 bases, with 20 bases left between them.

In its sample, this clonotype was seen many times. The rearrangement uses TRBV6-5 and TRBJ1-1; D not certain. Deletions cut 0 bases from V and 2 bases from J, with 1 base between. The length of the CDR3 is 12 residues. From germline, CDR1 is MNHEY and CDR2 SVGAGI. The CDR3 DNA reads as TGTGCCAGCAGTTACTCAAACACTGAAGCTTTCTTT. It encodes CASSYSNTEAFF.

This clonotype was recorded a few times. This rearrangement joins TRBV5-5 to TRBJ1-1; a weak D match, TRBD1 (5 bases). This CDR3 has 16 amino acids. V was pared by 1 base and J by 0 bases, with 13 bases between. Germline CDR1 and CDR2: SGHKS and YYEKEE (reference sequence). The CDR3 nucleotides are TGTGCCAGCAGCTTGCAGGGAGGGACGGTGAACACTGAAGCTTTCTTT. It codes for CASSLQGGTVNTEAFF.